The T cell receptor beta chain under discussion was sequenced for a study of shared clonotypes between healthy human individuals. With respect to this clone: What it binds is not known.

Libraries were prepared by immunoSEQ multiplex PCR; TCRdb keeps only in-frame clonotypes and omits some of them. Among about a million clones listed, 60% to 80% were seen once. Germline V gene sequence: CDR1 SGHNT, CDR2 YYREEE (reference sequence). Trimming removed 5 bases from V and 6 bases from J; junction bases left unmatched: 3. CDR3 size: 12 residues. Study observations and caveats: Memory subsets had estimated richness that was generally smaller than that of naive subsets. Naive CD4 clonotypes overlapped across several donors at 4.5% to 5.5%.

This TCR was sampled from a man younger than 35 in good health. Some clones in this sample may be carry-over from other donors' samples. The chain is built from TRBV5-4 and TRBJ2-7; 9 positions agree with TRBD2. Sequencing was performed on memory CD4+ T cells from PBMCs. Subset here: CD45RA-negative fraction. CDR3 bases: TGTGCCAGCAGATCGGGACTAGCCGAGCAGTACTTC. Translation: CASRSGLAEQYF.